These 8 T cell receptor beta chains were sequenced from one sample in a study of beta chain features in type 1 diabetes. Study-level findings and limits: When Type 1 diabetes patients were examined, their TCRB CDR3s proved moderately but significantly shorter in all four CD4+ subsets.

Sequenced material consisted of expressed TCRB transcripts (all of the isolated RNA was reverse transcribed). TCRdb's copy holds only in-frame clones and misses some; the assay was immunoSEQ multiplex PCR. The table includes under 350,000 clones, 24% detected once. The antigens for these receptors are not known. The sequencing input was naive CD4+ T cells from blood. The origin of the receptors is a woman in her twenties or thirties with type 1 diabetes.

The chain uses TRBV27 and TRBJ1-4; 10 bases fit TRBD1. The CDR3 sequence is 14 residues long. The J segment lost 8 bases and the V segment lost 8 bases, leaving 8 bases of the junction unmatched. Germline V gene lookup returns CDR1 MNHEY and CDR2 SMNVEV (reference sequence). CDR3 nucleotide sequence: TGTGCCAGCCGGGAGGGACAGGGGTGGGAAAAACTGTTTTTT. This encodes CASREGQGWEKLFF.

The table lists this clone with a few counts. The chain links TRBV5-1 to TRBJ2-5; 11 nucleotides match TRBD2. Trimming took 6 bases from V and 5 from J; bases not matched to a gene: 9. The CDR3 is 15 amino acids. The germline CDR1 and CDR2 sequences are SGHRS and YFSETQ. CDR3 loop: CASIPTSGGAETQYF. The DNA of the CDR3 is TGCGCCAGCATACCTACTAGCGGGGGAGCGGAGACCCAGTACTTC.

This clone has more than one count but fewer than ten. The V call is TRBV20-1, the J call TRBJ1-2, with no clear D. Trimming shortened V by 5 bases and J by 8 bases, and 6 bases separated the two germline ends. There are 9 residues in the CDR3. The germline gives CDR1 DFQATT, CDR2 SNEGSKA (reference sequence). CDR3 region: CSAPKGYTF. CDR3 coding DNA: TGCAGTGCTCCCAAAGGCTACACCTTC.

This clone was detected only a few times. The V call is TRBV9, the J call TRBJ2-1; 10 bases align to TRBD2. CDR1 is SGDLS, CDR2 YYNGEE, per germline. The CDR3 sequence is 16 residues long. The junction had 6 bases not matched to a gene; V was cut back by 4 bases and J by 2 bases. CDR3 protein: CASSPRGLAAYNEQFF. The CDR3 DNA reads TGTGCCAGCAGCCCCCGCGGACTAGCGGCCTACAATGAGCAGTTCTTC.

The chain recombines TRBV28 with TRBJ2-7, with D maybe TRBD1 (5 bases). The germline V gene has CDR1 MDHEN and CDR2 SYDVKM. This CDR3 has 15 residues. The ends were cut back, 5 bases at V and 0 bases at J, with 14 bases in the middle. Written as DNA, the CDR3 is TGTGCCAGCAGTCTAGGTGGGGCAGACTCCTACGAGCAGTACTTC. This codes for CASSLGGADSYEQYF.

This clone has only a few counts. The V call is TRBV18, the J call TRBJ2-1, with TRBD2 matching 7 bases. Losses at the gene ends were 3 bases for V and 8 bases for J; bases not matched to a gene: 4. There are 13 residues in the CDR3. CDR1 is KGHSH, CDR2 LQKENI, per germline. CDR3 sequence reads: CASSPPGGHEQFF. The DNA for the CDR3 is TGTGCCAGCTCACCCCCGGGAGGCCATGAGCAGTTCTTC.

The rearrangement links TRBV30 to TRBJ2-7, with 9 bases identical to TRBD2. This CDR3 is 14 amino acids long. The J segment lost 3 bases and the V segment lost 4 bases, leaving 7 bases of the junction unmatched. Germline CDR1 and CDR2: GTSNPN and SVGIG (reference sequence). Written as DNA, the CDR3 is TGTGCCTGGAACCCAGCGGGAGGCCTCTACGAGCAGTACTTC. This translates into CAWNPAGGLYEQYF.

The chain links TRBV4-1 to TRBJ2-7; 10 positions agree with TRBD2. The J segment lost 0 bases and the V segment lost 9 bases, leaving 11 bases of the junction unmatched. CDR3 size: 16 residues. The germline gives CDR1 MGHRA, CDR2 YSYEKL. Here the CDR3 DNA reads TGCGCCAGTTCTGGAAGGGAGCGGGAGGGCTCCTACGAGCAGTACTTC. It encodes CASSGREREGSYEQYF.